The sequence of this T cell receptor (beta chain) was determined in a study of CD8 T cells in ankylosing spondylitis. General study results and limits: Among TCR beta sequences, a motif of several highly homologous variants appeared characteristic of ankylosing spondylitis blood.

TCRdb fed the 5' RACE reads into MiXCR, producing one record per CDR3 protein. The sample consists of some 450,000 distinct CDR3 sequences, more than 15% of them appearing once. J gave up 10 bases and V 2 bases, and 12 bases lay outside the gene matches. The germline CDR1 and CDR2 sequences are MNHEY and SVGEGT. CDR3 size: 16 residues. For this clonotype: The antigen remains undetermined.

This chain links TRBV6-2 or TRBV6-3 with TRBJ2-1; 9 nucleotides line up with TRBD1. This TCR was sampled from a male donor with ankylosing spondylitis. Sequenced sample: blood, either unsorted or a sorted T cell fraction (not recorded which). The CDR3 nucleotides read TGTGCCAGCAGTTACCCACCGGGACAGGGTCGGAGGGAGCAGTTCTTC. Protein sequence: CASSYPPGQGRREQFF.